Listed below are T cell receptor beta chains from one sample, sequenced in a study of cytomegalovirus exposure and HLA in healthy donors. Assay: immunoSEQ multiplex PCR; the TCRdb copy retains only in-frame clones and omits some. Counted here are roughly 120,000 clones, more than 60% occurring once; the ten biggest clones make up 2.5% to 3.5%. The sequencing input was PBMCs. The source is a woman in her thirties or forties in good health and CMV-seropositive. CDR3s include the opening cysteine and the closing phenylalanine or tryptophan. A D gene is named only where the DNA matches it firmly. A clone size is listed for some rows: how often the clone was seen (once, few, many), or a class if it is expanded.

j_call,clone_size,v_call,d_call,cdr3_nt,cdr3_aa
TRBJ1-3,.,TRBV15,.,TGTGCCACCAGCAGAGATAGGACACGCGGCTCTGGAAACACCATATATTTT,CATSRDRTRGSGNTIYF
TRBJ2-2,.,TRBV7-2,TRBD1,TGTGCCAGCAGCTTCAACAGGGGGACCGGGGAGCTGTTTTTT,CASSFNRGTGELFF
TRBJ1-2,.,TRBV10-3,.,TGTGCCATCAGTGTGGACAGCTATGGCTACACCTTC,CAISVDSYGYTF
TRBJ1-6,.,TRBV15,TRBD1,TGTGCCACCAGCGTACAGGGGGACAATAATTCACCCCTCCACTTT,CATSVQGDNNSPLHF
TRBJ2-1,once,TRBV7-9,TRBD1,TGTGCCAGCAGCTTAGGGGACAGGGAAGGGAACAATGAGCAGTTCTTC,CASSLGDREGNNEQFF
TRBJ1-1,few,TRBV5-1,.,TGCGCCAGCAGCTTGGTCCAGGGCGGCACTGAAGCTTTCTTT,CASSLVQGGTEAFF
TRBJ2-3,.,TRBV9,.,TGTGCCAGCAGCTTTACAGGGTCAGATACGCAGTATTTT,CASSFTGSDTQYF
TRBJ2-1,.,TRBV9,.,TGTGCCAGCAGCGTAGACGCCGGGAGCCCCTACAATGAGCAGTTCTTC,CASSVDAGSPYNEQFF
TRBJ2-3,.,TRBV6-1,.,TGTGCCAGCAGTGAATCGTCGCGGGATACGCAGTATTTT,CASSESSRDTQYF
TRBJ2-5,.,TRBV5-4,.,TGTGCCAGCAGCGAACAGGGTTCGGAGACCCAGTACTTC,CASSEQGSETQYF
TRBJ1-2,.,TRBV18,.,TGTGCCAGCTCACCACAGGGAGCACCCCCCTGGGGCTACACCTTC,CASSPQGAPPWGYTF
TRBJ2-3,few,TRBV15,.,TGTGCCACCAGCGCCCACCGCGGGGGCACAGATACGCAGTATTTT,CATSAHRGGTDTQYF
TRBJ1-1,.,TRBV27,.,TGTGCCAGCAGCCCCCTCGGACAGACGAACACTGAAGCTTTCTTT,CASSPLGQTNTEAFF
TRBJ1-3,.,TRBV5-1,TRBD1,TGCGCCAGCAGCCAAGACGCAGGGGGCACCATATATTTT,CASSQDAGGTIYF
TRBJ2-2,.,TRBV19,.,TGTGCCAGTAGTACTGGCAGGTACGGGGAGCTGTTTTTT,CASSTGRYGELFF
TRBJ1-1,.,TRBV10-3,.,TGTGCCATCAGTGAGTCGCCCATGGGAGGGAACACTGAAGCTTTCTTT,CAISESPMGGNTEAFF
TRBJ2-3,.,TRBV11-2,TRBD2,TGTGCCAGCAGTCTAAGCGGGAGGGGTGGGGCAGATACGCAGTATTTT,CASSLSGRGGADTQYF
TRBJ2-1,.,TRBV5-1,TRBD2,TGCGCCAGCAGCTACGGACTAGCGGGGGGGAGTTACAATGAGCAGTTCTTC,CASSYGLAGGSYNEQFF
TRBJ1-3,.,TRBV10-3,.,TGTGCCATCAGTGAGTCGGGAGAGGGAAAAGGAAACACCATATATTTT,CAISESGEGKGNTIYF
TRBJ2-6,.,TRBV4-2,.,TGTGCCAGCAGCCAAGACGCCGGGGCTGGGGCCAACGTCCTGACTTTC,CASSQDAGAGANVLTF
TRBJ1-6,.,TRBV9,.,TGTGCCAGCAGCGTAGCAGGCACCCAAAGAGCACCCCTCCACTTT,CASSVAGTQRAPLHF
TRBJ2-2,few,TRBV19,.,TGTGCCAGTAGTGGGCGTGGGAGAGGGACCGGGGAGCTGTTTTTT,CASSGRGRGTGELFF
TRBJ1-2,.,TRBV27,.,TGTGCCAGCAGTTTTTCGACAGCGTCTAACTATGGCTACACCTTC,CASSFSTASNYGYTF
TRBJ1-4,.,TRBV19,.,TGTGCCAGTCATCGTCGGGGTAGTGGTGAAAAACTGTTTTTT,CASHRRGSGEKLFF
TRBJ2-6,.,TRBV9,TRBD1,TGTGCCAGCAGCGTAGGACAGGGGAATTCTGGGGCCAACGTCCTGACTTTC,CASSVGQGNSGANVLTF
TRBJ2-5,.,TRBV6-1,.,TGTGCCAGCAGTGAAGTCGGAGAGACCCAGTACTTC,CASSEVGETQYF
TRBJ2-7,few,TRBV7-2,TRBD2,TGTGCCAGCACAAGTACGGCGGGAGTCTACGAGCAGTACTTC,CASTSTAGVYEQYF
TRBJ2-7,.,TRBV30,TRBD1,TGTGCAACCGGGACAGGGTATCGGTACTTC,CATGTGYRYF
TRBJ1-2,.,TRBV5-6,TRBD1,TGTGCCAGCAGCTTGACAGGGGGTAACTATGGCTACACCTTC,CASSLTGGNYGYTF
TRBJ1-1,.,TRBV7-8,.,TGTGCCAGCAGCTCCGAACAGCATGAAGCTTTCTTT,CASSSEQHEAFF
TRBJ2-7,once,TRBV4-1,TRBD1,TGCGCCACCGGACAGGGGCTCGAGCAGTACTTC,CATGQGLEQYF
TRBJ2-7,once,TRBV5-4,.,TGTGCCAGCAGCTTGGACGGGGGTAGTGGTGACGAGCAGTACTTC,CASSLDGGSGDEQYF
TRBJ2-7,.,TRBV27,TRBD1,TGTGCCAGCAGCCCCCAACCGGGACAGGGGATTTACGAGCAGTACTTC,CASSPQPGQGIYEQYF
TRBJ1-1,.,TRBV5-4,.,TGTGCCAGCAGCTTGGGCTTCGGGGGGCTGATGAACACTGAAGCTTTCTTT,CASSLGFGGLMNTEAFF
TRBJ2-3,.,TRBV18,.,TGTGCCAGCTCAACAAGCACAGATACGCAGTATTTT,CASSTSTDTQYF
TRBJ2-1,.,TRBV6-1,.,TGTGCCAGCAGTGAGCCCGGGGAGGCCTACAATGAGCAGTTCTTC,CASSEPGEAYNEQFF
TRBJ1-4,.,TRBV5-1,.,TGCGCCAGCAGTGTTTCAGCAACTAATGAAAAACTGTTTTTT,CASSVSATNEKLFF